This T cell receptor beta chain stems from a study of T cell repertoires in cytomegalovirus infection. This clonotype occurred a few times. Its antigen is still unknown. TCRdb re-analysed the reads in MiXCR, keeping a single row per CDR3 protein. The sample has around 340,000 distinct CDR3 sequences, under 35% seen once. With V trimmed by 0 bases and J by 1 base, 5 bases remained unmatched. The CDR3 loop spans 17 amino acids. CDR1 SGHAT and CDR2 FQNNGV come from the germline V gene. General study findings and limits: In two of eight donors, the top clonotype was HLA-C-restricted CMV-specific.

The rearrangement uses TRBV11-2 and TRBJ2-3; 9 bases fit TRBD1. The TCR comes from a human donor in good health (CMV status not recorded). Some clones in this sample may be carry-over from other donors' samples. The sample consisted of cultured PBMCs, taken from culture after CMV antigen stimulation. CDR3 bases: TGTGCCAGCAGCTTAGATGCGTGGGACAGGGGCACAGATACGCAGTATTTT. This codes for CASSLDAWDRGTDTQYF.